This T cell receptor (beta chain) was documented in a study of PD-L1 blockade in urothelial cancer (dated by TCRdb to about 2017). For the study in its entirety: All patients started therapy in the mid-2010s and received atezolizumab 1,200 mg intravenously every 3 weeks. About 90% of the roughly 29 patients were identified as males with urothelial cancer of bladder origin, and a prior smoking history was reported by 18 of 29 patients. Patients had an ECOG performance status of 0 or 1 and had received between 0 and 3 prior chemotherapy regimens. Blood samples were analyzed 3 weeks after the start of treatment (second dose) and 6 weeks after the start of treatment. Blood samples yielded a median of roughly 140,000 T cells and roughly 83,000 unique TCRs, with median clonality 0.080. The study was an exploratory multi-omic analysis of somatic, immune and clinical correlates of response to PD-L1 blockade with atezolizumab in urothelial cancer. Pretreatment tumor samples and matched peripheral blood, collected serially before and after atezolizumab treatment, underwent TCR sequencing. Progression-free survival longer than 6 months counted as durable clinical benefit, and TCR features were additionally tested against both progression-free and overall survival. Whole exome sequencing and RNA sequencing of pretreatment tumors were performed alongside TCR sequencing in the same patients. Durable clinical benefit was achieved by nine patients but not by the remaining 20. Some 29 patients had pretreatment blood TCR-seq, around 24 had at least one posttreatment blood collection, and around 24 had tumor TCR-seq. What the authors observed across the whole study: A pretreatment peripheral blood TCR clonality below the median was linked to improved progression-free and overall survival. Patients with durable benefit showed greater expansion of tumor-associated TCR clones in peripheral blood 3 weeks after starting treatment (n ≈ 20, p = 0.022). Because the sample size was small (n of about 30) and many exploratory analyses were performed, the results are intended to be hypothesis-generating.

Synthetic TCR analog templates were spiked into each PCR so that absolute template abundance could be estimated from read counts. TCRbeta CDR3 regions were amplified from genomic DNA with bias-controlled V and J gene primers using the immunoSEQ assay. Sequencing of rearranged TCRbeta segments was performed at approximately 20X coverage. In the authors' own workflow: Clustering was used to correct sequencing errors, and CDR3s were annotated against IMGT to assign V, D and J genes. Out-of-frame and stop-codon sequences were excluded, and only productive TCRbeta rearrangements were used in downstream analyses. Clonality was computed as one minus Shannon entropy normalized by the log of the number of unique productive sequences. Fisher's exact test with Benjamini-Hochberg correction, at a threshold of adjusted p below 0.01, was used to find clones that differed between time points or between blood and tumor. As stored in TCRdb, this immuneACCESS dataset retains in-frame rearrangements with V and J assigned. A fraction of the clones does not appear; measured against another copy, unresolved V genes explain less than half of the discrepancy, and the remainder lacks a known reason. The D gene and trimming were derived from the DNA, and the V and J assignments and clone size from that table. The sample has some 51,000 clones on record, 88% of them singletons. Less than 3% of the sample comes from the top ten.

As to this clone: Its binding antigen is unknown. No per-base quality is available; no much larger clone lies one base away.

Read against the paper, the sample's time point label means: peripheral blood 6 weeks after treatment start. The cohort comprised 25 to 30 patients with locally advanced or metastatic urothelial carcinoma treated at Memorial Sloan Kettering on a trial protocol. Peripheral blood mononuclear cells were collected pretreatment and during treatment, with between 1 and 8 total time points per patient. The Qiagen DNeasy Blood extraction kit was used to purify genomic DNA from total PBMCs and from tumor samples. PBMCs were collected pretreatment and during treatment, and were isolated and stored as previously described. The CDR3, from cysteine to phenylalanine, totals 17 residues. The only DNA kept is the CDR3, 51 bases in frame from the first base. Relative to germline, V is missing 0 bases and J is missing 1 base, with 4 bases of the junction outside any gene match. From a lookup of the germline V gene, CDR1 and CDR2 are SGHVS and FQNEAQ.

The TCR comes from a man between 60 and 70 years old with urothelial cancer. Recombination connected TRBV7-8 to TRBJ1-5; 9 junctional bases match TRBD1. Source: PBMCs, taken around atezolizumab (anti-PD-L1) treatment. The CDR3 here reads CASSLARQGVSNQPQHF. The nucleotide sequence reads as follows: TGTGCCAGCAGCTTAGCGAGACAGGGGGTCAGCAATCAGCCCCAGCATTTT.